These 9 T cell receptor beta chains came from one sample sequenced in a study of identifying expanded T cells in peripheral blood. Generated by immunoSEQ multiplex PCR, the TCRdb table keeps only in-frame clones and is missing some. The sample lists approximately 92,000 clones, more than 75% occurring once. Sample: blood. These TCRs come from a person aged 18-70 years in good health.

CDR3 DNA: TGTGCCAGCGGGAGGGGCAGAGATACGCAGTATTTT. This encodes CASGRGRDTQYF. V gene TRBV2 combines with J gene TRBJ2-3, with TRBD2 matching 7 bases. V was clipped by 8 bases and J by 5 bases; unmatched bases: 4. This CDR3 has 12 amino acids. The germline CDR1 and CDR2 sequences are SNHLY and FYNNEI. Combining the CDR3 with reference TRBV2 and TRBJ2-3 gives the whole variable domain EPEVTQTPSHQVTQMGQEVILRCVPISNHLYFYWYRQILGQKVEFLVSFYNNEISEKSEIFDDQFSVERPDGSNFTLKIRSTKLEDSAMYFCASGRGRDTQYFGPGTRLTVL.

This chain joins TRBV5-5 and TRBJ2-5, with D hard to call. This CDR3 contains 14 residues. Trimming removed 0 bases at V and 1 base at J, with 7 bases between. Per the germline V gene, CDR1 is SGHKS and CDR2 is YYEKEE (reference sequence). The CDR3 nucleotides read TGTGCCAGCAGCTTGGCCTACGGCCAAGAGACCCAGTACTTC. The encoded protein is CASSLAYGQETQYF.

This chain's CDR3 is CASSHLGPDFAGELFF. The CDR3 DNA reads TGTGCCAGCAGCCATCTGGGGCCGGATTTTGCCGGGGAGCTGTTTTTT. This chain joins TRBV6-6 and TRBJ2-2; TRBD1 might be the D (5 bases). CDR1 is MNHNY and CDR2 is SVGAGI in the germline V gene (reference sequence). With 6 bases removed from V and 6 bases from J, the gap between germline ends came to 20 bases. The CDR3 extends over 16 amino acids.

The chain employs TRBV20-1 and TRBJ2-3, with D perhaps TRBD2 (5 bases). CDR1 and CDR2 from the germline V gene are DFQATT and SNEGSKA (reference sequence). CDR3 length: 11 residues. Deletions cut 7 bases from V and 1 base from J, with 6 bases between. This CDR3 reads CSVGGTDTQYF. DNA for the CDR3: TGCAGTGTGGGAGGCACAGATACGCAGTATTTT.

The chain recombines TRBV5-1 with TRBJ2-3; 11 nucleotides align to TRBD2. V shed 0 bases, J shed 3 bases, and the junction held 0 bases outside the gene matches. CDR3 size: 15 residues. Germline V lookup: CDR1 SGHRS, CDR2 YFSETQ. CDR3 protein: CASSLASGGTDTQYF. Written as DNA, the CDR3 is TGCGCCAGCAGCTTGGCTAGCGGGGGGACAGATACGCAGTATTTT. The full variable domain, rest sourced from reference TRBV5-1 and TRBJ2-3, is KAGVTQTPRYLIKTRGQQVTLSCSPISGHRSVSWYQQTPGQGLQFLFEYFSETQRNKGNFPGRFSGRQFSNSRSEMNVSTLELGDSALYLCASSLASGGTDTQYFGPGTRLTVL.

V usage is TRBV5-1 and J usage is TRBJ2-7; 7 nucleotides line up with TRBD1. The CDR3 covers 14 residues. Germline values: CDR1 SGHRS, CDR2 YFSETQ. V lost 5 bases, J lost 2 bases, and 7 bases stayed unmatched. CDR3 loop: CASRTGTEPYEQYF. CDR3 nucleotides: TGCGCCAGCAGAACCGGGACAGAACCCTACGAGCAGTACTTC.

As DNA, the CDR3 is TGTGCCAGCAGCTCATCCCGGTGGGACCAGGGCCATGAGCAGTTCTTC. Protein sequence: CASSSSRWDQGHEQFF. The chain has TRBV7-9 and TRBJ2-1; perhaps D is TRBD1 or TRBD2 (5 bases each). V was pared by 4 bases and J by 8 bases, with 21 bases between. Germline V gene sequence: CDR1 SEHNR, CDR2 FQNEAQ (reference sequence). The CDR3 is 16 residues long.

The table lists this clone with a few counts. The chain is built from TRBV11-2 and TRBJ1-2, with D perhaps TRBD1 (5 bases). From germline, CDR1 is SGHAT and CDR2 FQNNGV. The CDR3 spans 13 residues. Trimming left V 4 bases short and J 7 bases short, with 13 bases between. CDR3 sequence (DNA): TGTGCCAGCAGCTCTTCAGGGCCCGCTGGCTACACCTTC. Protein: CASSSSGPAGYTF.

V and J are TRBV27 and TRBJ2-5, with 12 nucleotides matching TRBD2. V was clipped by 4 bases and J by 4 bases; unmatched bases: 16. The CDR3 is 19 amino acids. In germline, CDR1 is MNHEY, CDR2 SMNVEV (reference sequence). CDR3 nucleotides: TGTGCCAGCAGTTCCCGACGGGCTGGGCTAGCGGGGGGGCGAGAGACCCAGTACTTC. Translating gives CASSSRRAGLAGGRETQYF.